The 27 T cell receptor beta chains below all came from one sample that was sequenced in a study of blood T cell repertoires in COVID-19. Profiling relied on immunoSEQ multiplex PCR, and the TCRdb table lists in-frame clones only, not all of them. This table holds roughly 200,000 clones, 86% found once. Sequenced input: PBMCs or T cells enriched from blood (not recorded which). All receptors derive from a woman aged 50 to 60 in a cohort exposed to, infected with or recovered from COVID-19 (not recorded which).

The rearrangement joins TRBV7-2 to TRBJ1-2; D unclear. CDR3 size: 13 residues. V dropped 5 bases and J dropped 8 bases, with 15 bases sitting between them. Germline V lookup: CDR1 SGHTA, CDR2 FQGNSA. The CDR3 loop reads CASSPGTPGGYTF. For the CDR3, the DNA is TGTGCCAGCAGCCCGGGTACCCCCGGAGGCTACACCTTC. The complete variable domain, with remaining parts taken from reference TRBV7-2 and TRBJ1-2, reads GAGVSQSPSNKVTEKGKDVELRCDPISGHTALYWYRQSLGQGLEFLIYFQGNSAPDKSGLPSDRFSAERTGGSVSTLTIQRTQQEDSAVYLCASSPGTPGGYTFGSGTRLTVV.

The chain combines TRBV5-1 with TRBJ1-1; 9 bases align to TRBD1. V lost 4 bases, J lost 4 bases, and 2 bases stayed unmatched. CDR1 is SGHRS and CDR2 is YFSETQ in the germline V gene. The CDR3 is 13 amino acids. The CDR3 coding sequence is TGCGCCAGCAGCGGGACAGGGATCACTGAAGCTTTCTTT. It specifies CASSGTGITEAFF.

The V and J genes are TRBV18 and TRBJ2-3; 10 bases fit TRBD2. Germline CDR1 is KGHSH and CDR2 is LQKENI. J was trimmed by 1 base and V by 6 bases; bases with no gene match: 16. The CDR3 has 19 amino acids. This CDR3 reads CASSPNAAGGPGGTDTQYF. CDR3 DNA sequence: TGTGCCAGCTCCCCAAACGCAGCGGGGGGGCCGGGAGGCACAGATACGCAGTATTTT.

The chain is built from TRBV19 and TRBJ1-5; 8 bases line up with TRBD1. Germline CDR1 is LNHDA and CDR2 is SQIVND (reference sequence). J gave up 6 bases and V 8 bases, and 9 bases lay outside the gene matches. CDR3 length: 14 residues. The chain's CDR3 is CASGQGDVFQPQHF. The CDR3 region has the DNA TGTGCCAGTGGACAGGGAGACGTCTTTCAGCCCCAGCATTTT.

The gene calls are TRBV18 and TRBJ2-1, with 7 bases aligning to TRBD1. V lost 3 bases, J lost 2 bases, and 7 bases stayed unmatched. Germline V gives CDR1 KGHSH, CDR2 LQKENI. This CDR3 has 16 residues. Written as DNA, the CDR3 is TGTGCCAGCTCACCCCAAGGGGGCCCAACCTACAATGAGCAGTTCTTC. Protein: CASSPQGGPTYNEQFF.

The chain has TRBV11-1 and TRBJ1-5, with D possibly matching TRBD1 (5 bases). Trimming took off 5 bases at V and 6 bases at J, with 17 bases between the two ends. The CDR3 is 15 amino acids. Per the germline V gene, CDR1 is SGHAT and CDR2 is FQDESV (reference sequence). DNA for the CDR3: TGTGCCAGCAGCCTCGGGGGAGGCGGCGGTCAGCCCCAGCATTTT. Encoded protein: CASSLGGGGGQPQHF.

V and J are TRBV7-2 and TRBJ1-5; D unresolved. Trimming took 3 bases from V and 4 from J, leaving 10 bases between them. Germline V gene data show CDR1 as SGHTA and CDR2 as FQGNSA. This CDR3 is 14 amino acids long. The CDR3 nucleotides are TGTGCCAGCAGCTTTGGCCAACGAAATCAGCCCCAGCATTTT. Its translation is CASSFGQRNQPQHF.

The chain couples TRBV6-2 or TRBV6-3 to TRBJ2-7; 7 nucleotides align to TRBD2. V dropped 5 bases and J dropped 12; count of bases not matched to a gene: 10. This CDR3 contains 12 residues. Germline-derived CDR1 and CDR2 are MNHEY and SVGEGT. DNA for the CDR3: TGTGCCAGCAGTACGTGGACTAGTGTTTCGTACTTC. This codes for CASSTWTSVSYF.

The DNA of the CDR3 is TGCGCCAGCAGTCAACCGACAGGGGGGTTCCAAGTTGATGGCTACACCTTC. This sequence encodes CASSQPTGGFQVDGYTF. The V gene is TRBV23-1, the J gene TRBJ1-2; the match to TRBD1 covers 9 bases. TRBV23-1 is marked as an open reading frame, function uncertain. Trimming cost V 2 bases and J 6 bases; bases outside gene matches: 13. This CDR3 comprises 17 residues.

The rearrangement uses TRBV14 and TRBJ2-7; D is perhaps TRBD1 (6 bases). Germline CDR1 is SGHDN and CDR2 is FVKESK. Between the trimmed V and J ends, which lost 3 bases and 6 bases, there was a span of 18 bases. This CDR3 is built from 15 residues. The CDR3 loop is CASSHAHRANGEQYF. The CDR3 region has the DNA TGTGCCAGCAGCCATGCTCACAGGGCCAACGGCGAGCAGTACTTC. The variable domain in full, completed from reference TRBV14 and TRBJ2-7, reads EAGVTQFPSHSVIEKGQTVTLRCDPISGHDNLYWYRRVMGKEIKFLLHFVKESKQDESGMPNNRFLAERTGGTYSTLKVQPAELEDSGVYFCASSHAHRANGEQYFGPGTRLTVT.

This clone has a single count. The chain is built from TRBV27 and TRBJ2-7; 10 nucleotides line up with TRBD2. Losses at the gene ends were 5 bases for V and 1 base for J; bases not matched to a gene: 17. The CDR3 covers 19 residues. Germline V gene data show CDR1 as MNHEY and CDR2 as SMNVEV (reference sequence). The CDR3 loop is CASSTTGLATPGSSYEQYF. The CDR3 bases are TGTGCCAGCAGTACAACGGGACTAGCGACGCCCGGATCATCCTACGAGCAGTACTTC.

J is TRBJ2-2 and V is TRBV7-2; 7 bases line up with TRBD1. Germline V gene sequence: CDR1 SGHTA, CDR2 FQGNSA. This CDR3 region has 16 residues. Trimming removed 1 base from V and 3 bases from J; junction bases left unmatched: 5. The CDR3 sequence: CASSLGGGMDTGELFF. CDR3 in DNA: TGTGCCAGCAGCTTAGGAGGGGGCATGGACACCGGGGAGCTGTTTTTT.

The chain has TRBV3-1 (or the pseudogene TRBV3-2) and TRBJ2-1; the D gene is possibly TRBD1 (6 bases). Between the trimmed V and J ends, which lost 2 bases and 7 bases, there was a span of 9 bases. This CDR3 spans 13 amino acids. The germline CDR1 and CDR2 sequences are LGHDT and YNNKEL (reference sequence). The CDR3 spells CASSQIRGNEQFF. DNA of the CDR3: TGTGCCAGCAGCCAAATTAGGGGGAATGAGCAGTTCTTC.

The chain is built from TRBV6-5 and TRBJ1-2, with D maybe TRBD1 (6 bases). Germline loops: CDR1 MNHEY, CDR2 SVGAGI. This CDR3 is built from 12 residues. V lost 4 bases to trimming and J lost 6 bases, with 9 bases between them. Written as DNA, the CDR3 is TGTGCCAGCAGTTCGCCAGGGGATGGCTACACCTTC. Translated, it gives CASSSPGDGYTF.

The rearrangement joins TRBV9 to TRBJ1-2, with 8 nucleotides matching TRBD1. Germline assignment: CDR1 SGDLS and CDR2 YYNGEE. V dropped 4 bases and J dropped 5; count of bases not matched to a gene: 4. This CDR3 has 13 residues. This chain's CDR3 is CASSQTGVYGYTF. In DNA form, the CDR3 reads TGTGCCAGCAGCCAGACAGGGGTTTATGGCTACACCTTC.

The gene calls are TRBV4-3 and TRBJ2-1; D might be TRBD2 (6 bases). CDR3 length: 16 residues. Germline assignment: CDR1 LGHNA and CDR2 YSLEER. V was trimmed by 3 bases and J by 8 bases, leaving 20 bases between them. The CDR3 sequence is CASSQEAGGRVDEQFF. For the CDR3, the DNA is TGCGCCAGCAGCCAGGAAGCGGGTGGAAGGGTGGATGAGCAGTTCTTC.

The chain links TRBV27 to TRBJ2-7; D perhaps matches TRBD2 (6 bases). Trimming cost V 5 bases and J 6 bases, with 17 bases left between them. Germline loops: CDR1 MNHEY, CDR2 SMNVEV (reference sequence). CDR3 size: 14 residues. For the CDR3, the DNA is TGTGCCAGCAGTCCCGGTCTAGGAGGGCGCGAGCAGTACTTC. Its translation is CASSPGLGGREQYF.

This chain connects TRBV23-1 to TRBJ1-3; 8 bases line up with TRBD1. TRBV23-1 is an open reading frame whose function is uncertain. The CDR3 has 15 residues. V lost 4 bases, J lost 4 bases, and 6 bases stayed unmatched. CDR3 residues: CASSPRTGSGNTIYF. CDR3 DNA: TGCGCCAGCAGTCCCCGGACAGGGTCCGGAAACACCATATATTTT.

The V call is TRBV29-1, the J call TRBJ1-1, with TRBD1 matching 9 bases. The CDR3 has 15 amino acids. Per the germline V gene, CDR1 is SQVTM and CDR2 is ANQGSEA. After removal of 0 bases from V and 3 bases from J, the junction contained 5 bases not matched to a gene. DNA of the CDR3: TGCAGCGTTGAAGATCTTAGGACAGGGGACACTGAAGCTTTCTTT. Translated, it gives CSVEDLRTGDTEAFF.

The chain recombines TRBV4-3 with TRBJ2-7; D is possibly TRBD2 (6 bases). V shed 4 bases and J shed 1 base, with 11 bases lying between them. CDR1 is LGHNA, CDR2 YSLEER, per germline. The CDR3 consists of 14 residues. The CDR3 is CASSRGVSSYEQYF. In DNA form, the CDR3 reads TGCGCCAGCAGCCGGGGGGTAAGTTCCTACGAGCAGTACTTC.

The genes are TRBV5-1 and TRBJ2-5; possibly TRBD1 for D (5 bases). CDR1 is SGHRS, CDR2 YFSETQ, per germline. Trimming removed 0 bases from V and 1 base from J, with 13 bases in between. The CDR3 is 16 amino acids. Here the CDR3 DNA reads TGCGCCAGCAGCTTGGGGACATACGCGTTCCAAGAGACCCAGTACTTC. Encoded protein: CASSLGTYAFQETQYF.

V usage is TRBV29-1 and J usage is TRBJ1-1; 8 bases fit TRBD1. The CDR3 covers 14 residues. V dropped 7 bases and J dropped 0; count of bases not matched to a gene: 7. Looked up from germline, CDR1 is SQVTM and CDR2 is ANQGSEA. This CDR3 is CSAGGQGLNTEAFF. DNA of the CDR3: TGCAGCGCCGGCGGACAGGGTTTGAACACTGAAGCTTTCTTT.

The chain has TRBV6-5 and TRBJ1-5; D is uncertain. V was trimmed by 5 bases and J by 3 bases, leaving 11 bases between them. This CDR3 region has 14 residues. Germline V lookup: CDR1 MNHEY, CDR2 SVGAGI. CDR3 in amino acids: CASSPSRVNQPQHF. In DNA, the CDR3 is TGTGCCAGCAGTCCCTCCCGGGTCAATCAGCCCCAGCATTTT.

V gene TRBV5-1 combines with J gene TRBJ1-4, with 7 bases aligning to TRBD1. Germline V gives CDR1 SGHRS, CDR2 YFSETQ. V lost 3 bases, J lost 4 bases, and 9 bases stayed unmatched. The CDR3 contains 16 residues. The DNA of the CDR3 is TGCGCCAGCAGCTCCGGGACAGCGGCCGTTAATGAAAAACTGTTTTTT. Residues: CASSSGTAAVNEKLFF.

CDR3 DNA: TGTGCCAGCAGCTTTAGGCGGGGGCCAAGCAATGAGCAGTTCTTC. Translating gives CASSFRRGPSNEQFF. The gene calls are TRBV7-9 and TRBJ2-1; D is perhaps TRBD2 (7 bases). The CDR3 contains 15 residues. Germline assignment: CDR1 SEHNR and CDR2 FQNEAQ (reference sequence). Trimming shortened V by 3 bases and J by 6 bases, and 15 bases separated the two germline ends.

Here the CDR3 DNA reads TGTGCCAGCAGTTATATCCGTTCCTACGAGCAGTACTTC. It yields the protein CASSYIRSYEQYF. This rearrangement joins TRBV6-2 or TRBV6-3 to TRBJ2-7; D unresolved. Germline values: CDR1 MNHEY, CDR2 SVGEGT. CDR3 length: 13 amino acids. V was pared by 3 bases and J by 1 base, with 7 bases between.

V usage is TRBV12-5 and J usage is TRBJ2-1; TRBD2 agrees at 9 bases. The CDR3 contains 15 residues. Germline loops: CDR1 LGHNT, CDR2 FRNRAP. The V gene end was trimmed by 6 bases and the J gene end by 0 bases; junction bases not matched to a gene: 3. DNA of the CDR3: TGTGCTAGTGGCCAGGGACTAGCCTCCTACAATGAGCAGTTCTTC. This codes for CASGQGLASYNEQFF. Looking up the rest from reference TRBV12-5 and TRBJ2-1 gives the full variable domain: DARVTQTPRHKVTEMGQEVTMRCQPILGHNTVFWYRQTMMQGLELLAYFRNRAPLDDSGMPKDRFSAEMPDATLATLKIQPSEPRDSAVYFCASGQGLASYNEQFFGPGTRLTVL.